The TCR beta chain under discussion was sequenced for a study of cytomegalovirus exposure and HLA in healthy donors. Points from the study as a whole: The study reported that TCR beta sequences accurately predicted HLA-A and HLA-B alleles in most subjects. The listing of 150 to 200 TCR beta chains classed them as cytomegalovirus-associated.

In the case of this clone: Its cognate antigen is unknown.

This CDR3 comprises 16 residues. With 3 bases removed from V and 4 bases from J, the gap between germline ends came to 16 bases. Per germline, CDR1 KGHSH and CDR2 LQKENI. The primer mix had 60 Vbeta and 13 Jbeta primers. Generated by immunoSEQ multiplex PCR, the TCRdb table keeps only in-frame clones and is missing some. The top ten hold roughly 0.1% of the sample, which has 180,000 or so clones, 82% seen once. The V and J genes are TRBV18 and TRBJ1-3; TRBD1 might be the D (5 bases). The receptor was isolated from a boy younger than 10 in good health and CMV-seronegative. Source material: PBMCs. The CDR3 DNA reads TGTGCCAGCTCACCGGGGCTGTTAGGGGCCGGAAACACCATATATTTT. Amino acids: CASSPGLLGAGNTIYF. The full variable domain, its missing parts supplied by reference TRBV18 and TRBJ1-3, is NAGVMQNPRHLVRRRGQEARLRCSPMKGHSHVYWYRQLPEEGLKFMVYLQKENIIDESGMPKERFSAEFPKEGPSILRIQQVVRGDSAAYFCASSPGLLGAGNTIYFGEGSWLTVV.